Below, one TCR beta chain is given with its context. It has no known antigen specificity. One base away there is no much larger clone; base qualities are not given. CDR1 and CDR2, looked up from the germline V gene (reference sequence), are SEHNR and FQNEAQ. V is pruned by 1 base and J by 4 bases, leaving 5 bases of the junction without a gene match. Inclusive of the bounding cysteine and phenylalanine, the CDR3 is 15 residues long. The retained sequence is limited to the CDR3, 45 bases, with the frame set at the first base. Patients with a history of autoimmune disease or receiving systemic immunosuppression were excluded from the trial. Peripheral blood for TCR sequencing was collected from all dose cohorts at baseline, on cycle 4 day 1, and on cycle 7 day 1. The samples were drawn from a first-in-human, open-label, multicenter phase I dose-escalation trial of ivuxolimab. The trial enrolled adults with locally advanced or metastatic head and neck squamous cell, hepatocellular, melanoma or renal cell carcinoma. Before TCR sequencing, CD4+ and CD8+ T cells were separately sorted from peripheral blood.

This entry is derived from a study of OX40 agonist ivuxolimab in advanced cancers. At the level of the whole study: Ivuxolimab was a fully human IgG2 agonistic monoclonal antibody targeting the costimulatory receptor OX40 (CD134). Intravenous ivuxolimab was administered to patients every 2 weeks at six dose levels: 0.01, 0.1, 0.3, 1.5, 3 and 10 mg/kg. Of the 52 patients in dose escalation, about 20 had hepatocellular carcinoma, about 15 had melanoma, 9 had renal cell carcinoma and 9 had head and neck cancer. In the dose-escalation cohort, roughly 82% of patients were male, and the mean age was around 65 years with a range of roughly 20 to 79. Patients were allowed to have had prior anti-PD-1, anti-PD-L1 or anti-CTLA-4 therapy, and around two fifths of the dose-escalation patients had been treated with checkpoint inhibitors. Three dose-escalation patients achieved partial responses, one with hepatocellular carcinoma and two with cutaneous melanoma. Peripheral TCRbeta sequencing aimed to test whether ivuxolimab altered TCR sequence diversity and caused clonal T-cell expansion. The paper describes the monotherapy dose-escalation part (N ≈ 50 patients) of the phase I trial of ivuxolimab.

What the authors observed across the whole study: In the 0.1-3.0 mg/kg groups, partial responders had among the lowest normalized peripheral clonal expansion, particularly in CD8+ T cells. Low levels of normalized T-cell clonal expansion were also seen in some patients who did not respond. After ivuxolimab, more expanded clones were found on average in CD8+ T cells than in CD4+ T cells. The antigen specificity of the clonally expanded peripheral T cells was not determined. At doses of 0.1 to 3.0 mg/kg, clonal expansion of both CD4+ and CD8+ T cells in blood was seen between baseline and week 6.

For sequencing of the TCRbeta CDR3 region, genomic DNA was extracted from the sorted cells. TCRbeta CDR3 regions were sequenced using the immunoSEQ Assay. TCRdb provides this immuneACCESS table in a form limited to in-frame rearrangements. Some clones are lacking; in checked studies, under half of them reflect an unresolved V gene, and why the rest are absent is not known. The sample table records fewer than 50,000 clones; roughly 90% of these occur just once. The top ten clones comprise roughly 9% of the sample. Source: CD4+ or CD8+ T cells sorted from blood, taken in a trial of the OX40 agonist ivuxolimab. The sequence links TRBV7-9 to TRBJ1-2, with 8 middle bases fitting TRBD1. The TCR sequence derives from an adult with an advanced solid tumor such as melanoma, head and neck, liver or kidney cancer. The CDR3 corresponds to CASSLGDRGFYGYTF. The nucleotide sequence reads TGTGCCAGCAGCTTAGGCGACAGGGGATTCTATGGCTACACCTTC.